This T cell receptor beta chain was identified during a study of blood T cell repertoires in COVID-19. Study-level information: Acute-phase and convalescent COVID-19 samples originated in the United States, Italy and Spain. T cells, B-cell-depleted T cells, or PBMCs provided the cDNA or gDNA that served as material.

Per the authors' pipeline: It was from reference gene primer amplification that nucleated cell counts were estimated. The data were produced by immunoSEQ multiplex PCR, yet TCRdb's version contains in-frame clones alone and is incomplete. V and J calls and clone size follow that table, whereas D and trimming were derived from the DNA. The sample comprises about 290,000 clones, around four fifths of which are singletons, and around 3.9% rests with the top ten. This CDR3 comprises 14 residues. With 5 bases clipped from V and 2 bases from J, the junction kept 6 bases outside the gene matches. Germline V gene sequence: CDR1 GTSNPN, CDR2 SVGIG (reference sequence).

The sequencing sample was made of peripheral blood. This TCR came from a woman aged 50 to 60 with active or convalescent COVID-19. The rearrangement uses TRBV30 and TRBJ2-1, with TRBD1 matching 7 bases. The CDR3: CAWADRDAYNEQFF. The CDR3 DNA reads TGTGCCTGGGCTGACAGGGACGCCTACAATGAGCAGTTCTTC. Filled out from reference TRBV30 and TRBJ2-1, the complete variable domain reads SQTIHQWPATLVQPVGSPLSLECTVEGTSNPNLYWYRQAAGRGLQLLFYSVGIGQISSEVPQNLSASRPQDRQFILSSKKLLLSDSGFYLCAWADRDAYNEQFFGPGTRLTVL.